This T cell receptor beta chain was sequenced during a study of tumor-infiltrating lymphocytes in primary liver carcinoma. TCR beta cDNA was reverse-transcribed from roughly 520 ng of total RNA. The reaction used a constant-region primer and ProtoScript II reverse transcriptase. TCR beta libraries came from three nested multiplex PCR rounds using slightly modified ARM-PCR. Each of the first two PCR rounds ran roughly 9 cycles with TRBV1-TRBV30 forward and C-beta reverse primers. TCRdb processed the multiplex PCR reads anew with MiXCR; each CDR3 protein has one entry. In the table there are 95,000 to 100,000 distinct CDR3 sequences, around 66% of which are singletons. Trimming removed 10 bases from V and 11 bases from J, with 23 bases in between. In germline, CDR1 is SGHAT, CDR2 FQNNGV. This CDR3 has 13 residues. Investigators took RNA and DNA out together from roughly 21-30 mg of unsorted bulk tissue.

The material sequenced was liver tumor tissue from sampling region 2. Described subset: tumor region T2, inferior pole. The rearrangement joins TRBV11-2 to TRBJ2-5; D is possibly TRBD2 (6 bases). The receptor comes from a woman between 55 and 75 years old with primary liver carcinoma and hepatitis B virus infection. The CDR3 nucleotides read TGTGCCAACAACTTAGAATCCAAGGGGACTCAGTACTTC. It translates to CANNLESKGTQYF.